This T cell receptor beta chain was obtained from a study of post-analysis software for immune sequencing data. Overall study findings and caveats: Several TRBV segments occurring more often in patients than controls included TRBV5-6, TRBV5-1 and TRBV20-1.

The TCR beta cDNA libraries carried unique molecular identifiers. MiXCR, applied by TCRdb to the PCR reads, yields one record per CDR3 protein. Seen here are 700,000 to 900,000 distinct CDR3 sequences, 46% observed once, and the top ten hold roughly 4.5%. Of note for this clonotype: Its specificity is not known.

Looked up from germline, CDR1 is SQVTM and CDR2 is ANQGSEA. The CDR3 is 12 residues long. V gave up 7 bases and J gave up 3 bases; unmatched junction bases: 4. Sequenced sample: blood. V and J are TRBV29-1 and TRBJ2-3; TRBD1 matches at 7 bases. The source of this sequence is a girl aged 10 to 17 with multiple sclerosis. The CDR3 region is CSDRQGTDTQYF. The CDR3 DNA reads TGCAGCGACCGACAGGGAACAGATACGCAGTATTTT.